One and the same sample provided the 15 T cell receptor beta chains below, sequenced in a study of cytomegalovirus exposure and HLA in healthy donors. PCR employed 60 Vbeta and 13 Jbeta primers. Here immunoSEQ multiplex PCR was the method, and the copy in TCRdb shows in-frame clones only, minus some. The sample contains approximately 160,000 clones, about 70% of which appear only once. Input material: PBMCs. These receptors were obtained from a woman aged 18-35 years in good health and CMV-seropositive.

The CDR3 bases are TGTGCCAGCTCAACCCAGGGGGTTGGCAATCAGCCCCAGCATTTT. Translating it yields CASSTQGVGNQPQHF. This chain uses TRBV18 with TRBJ1-5, with 7 bases fitting TRBD1. CDR3 length equals 15 residues. Unmatched junction bases numbered 6, after V lost 5 bases and J lost 2 bases. The germline V gene encodes CDR1 KGHSH and CDR2 LQKENI.

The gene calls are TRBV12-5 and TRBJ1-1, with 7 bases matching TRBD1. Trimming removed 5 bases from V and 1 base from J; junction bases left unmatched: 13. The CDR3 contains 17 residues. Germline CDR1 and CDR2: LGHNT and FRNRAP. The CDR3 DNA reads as TGTGCTAGTGGTCCCTCCGGGACAGCGAACTGGAACACTGAAGCTTTCTTT. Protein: CASGPSGTANWNTEAFF.

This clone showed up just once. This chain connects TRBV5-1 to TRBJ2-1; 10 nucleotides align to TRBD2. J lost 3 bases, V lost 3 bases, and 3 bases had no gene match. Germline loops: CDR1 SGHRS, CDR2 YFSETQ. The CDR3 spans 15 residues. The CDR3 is CASSSGLAVYNEQFF. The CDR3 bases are TGCGCCAGCAGCTCAGGACTAGCGGTCTACAATGAGCAGTTCTTC.

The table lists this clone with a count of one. The DNA for the CDR3 is TGTGCCAGCAGCTTCCCCGGGACAGGGTCGTACAATGAGCAGTTCTTC. Its translation is CASSFPGTGSYNEQFF. The chain combines TRBV6-6 with TRBJ2-1, with 9 bases aligning to TRBD1. The CDR3 runs to 16 residues. Germline V CDR1 and CDR2: MNHNY, SVGAGI (reference sequence). V trimming: 6 bases; J trimming: 4 bases; junction bases outside the gene matches: 10.

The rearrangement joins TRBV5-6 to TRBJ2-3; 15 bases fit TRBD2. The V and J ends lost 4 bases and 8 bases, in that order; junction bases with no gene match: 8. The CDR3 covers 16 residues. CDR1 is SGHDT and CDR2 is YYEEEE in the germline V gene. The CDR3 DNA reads TGTGCCAGCAGCGGGGGACTAGCGGGGGGCCTTGGTACGCAGTATTTT. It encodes CASSGGLAGGLGTQYF.

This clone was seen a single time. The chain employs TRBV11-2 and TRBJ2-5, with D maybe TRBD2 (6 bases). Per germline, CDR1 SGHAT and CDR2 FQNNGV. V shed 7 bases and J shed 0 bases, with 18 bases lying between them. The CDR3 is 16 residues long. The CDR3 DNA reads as TGTGCCAGCATGGGCGGGGTTGCGGGCAACCAAGAGACCCAGTACTTC. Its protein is CASMGGVAGNQETQYF.

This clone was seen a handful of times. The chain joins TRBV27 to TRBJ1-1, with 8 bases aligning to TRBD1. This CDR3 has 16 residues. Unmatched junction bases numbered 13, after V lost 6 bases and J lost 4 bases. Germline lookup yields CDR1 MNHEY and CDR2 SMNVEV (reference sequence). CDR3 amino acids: CASSRTPGQVVTEAFF. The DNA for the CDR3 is TGTGCCAGCAGCAGAACTCCGGGACAGGTGGTCACTGAAGCTTTCTTT.

This chain's CDR3 is CASSNRGTYEQYF. In DNA form, the CDR3 reads TGTGCCAGCAGTAACAGGGGTACCTACGAGCAGTACTTC. The chain employs TRBV7-2 and TRBJ2-7; TRBD1 matches 7 bases. Germline V lookup: CDR1 SGHTA, CDR2 FQGNSA. The V segment lost 6 bases and the J segment 2 bases; nucleotides outside the gene matches: 4. This CDR3 is built from 13 residues.

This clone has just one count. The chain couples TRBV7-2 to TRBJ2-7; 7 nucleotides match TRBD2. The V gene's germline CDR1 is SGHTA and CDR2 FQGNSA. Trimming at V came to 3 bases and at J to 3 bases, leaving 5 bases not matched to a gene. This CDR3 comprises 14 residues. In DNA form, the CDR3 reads TGTGCCAGCAGCTTCGCGGGGGAATACTACGAGCAGTACTTC. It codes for CASSFAGEYYEQYF.

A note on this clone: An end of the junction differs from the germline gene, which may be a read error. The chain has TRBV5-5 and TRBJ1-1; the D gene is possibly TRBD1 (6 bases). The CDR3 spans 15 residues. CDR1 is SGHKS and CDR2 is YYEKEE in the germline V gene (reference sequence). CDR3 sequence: CASSLGRGGNTGAFF. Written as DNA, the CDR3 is TGTGCCAGCAGCTTGGGGAGGGGGGGGAACACTGGAGCTTTCTTT.

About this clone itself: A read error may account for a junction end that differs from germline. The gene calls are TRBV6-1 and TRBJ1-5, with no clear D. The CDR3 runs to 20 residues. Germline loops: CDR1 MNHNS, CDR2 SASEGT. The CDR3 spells CASSEVEALRTGISSQPQHF. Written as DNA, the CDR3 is TGTGCCAGCAGTGAAGTGGAGGCTTTAAGAACGGGGATCAGCAGTCAGCCCCAGCATTTT.

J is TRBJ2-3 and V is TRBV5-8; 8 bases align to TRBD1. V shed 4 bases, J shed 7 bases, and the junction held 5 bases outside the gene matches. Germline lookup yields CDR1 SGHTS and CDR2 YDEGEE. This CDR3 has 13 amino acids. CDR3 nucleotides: TGTGCCAGCAGCATGGGACAGGACCATACGCAGTATTTT. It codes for CASSMGQDHTQYF.

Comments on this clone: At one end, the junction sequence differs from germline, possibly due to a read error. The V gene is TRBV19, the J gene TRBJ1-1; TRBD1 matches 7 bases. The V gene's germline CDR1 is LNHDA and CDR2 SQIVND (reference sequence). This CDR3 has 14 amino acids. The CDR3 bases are TGTGCCAGTAGCCCTGTGTCGACAGGGTTGGGTGCTCACTTT. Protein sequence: CASSPVSTGLGAHF.

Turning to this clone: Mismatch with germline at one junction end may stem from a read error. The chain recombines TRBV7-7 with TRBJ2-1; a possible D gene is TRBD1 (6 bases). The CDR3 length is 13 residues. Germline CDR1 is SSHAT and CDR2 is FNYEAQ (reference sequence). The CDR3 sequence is CASSQWDIYEQFF. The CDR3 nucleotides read TGTGCTAGCAGCCAATGGGACATATATGAGCAGTTCTTC.

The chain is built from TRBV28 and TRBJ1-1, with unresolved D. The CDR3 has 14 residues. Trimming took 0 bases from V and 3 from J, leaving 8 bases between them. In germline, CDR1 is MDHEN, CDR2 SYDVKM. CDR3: CASSLWMGYTEAFF. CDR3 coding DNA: TGTGCCAGCAGTTTATGGATGGGCTACACTGAAGCTTTCTTT.